This T cell receptor (beta chain) was identified in a study of blood T cell repertoires in COVID-19. Study overall: COVID-19 samples, acute and convalescent, were from the United States, Italy and Spain. In each case, the material was cDNA or gDNA derived from T cells, B-cell-depleted T cells, or PBMCs.

Methods used by the authors: Amplification of reference gene primers provided the estimated nucleated cell counts. This table comes from immunoSEQ multiplex PCR, and its TCRdb copy is limited to in-frame clones, with some not included. V and J calls and clone size are as listed in that table; D and trimming were resolved from the DNA. Among fewer than 70,000 clones listed, approximately 86% were seen once. The Seattle patients, enrolled during active infection, were followed longitudinally. Per the germline V gene, CDR1 is SGHKS and CDR2 is YYEKEE (reference sequence). With 5 bases clipped from V and 6 bases from J, the junction kept 6 bases outside the gene matches. This CDR3 has 14 residues.

The TCR sequence derives from a man in his forties with COVID-19, enrolled during active disease. Sequenced material: peripheral blood. The chain is built from TRBV5-5 and TRBJ1-1, with TRBD1 matching 11 bases. The CDR3 DNA reads as TGTGCCAGCAGTCAGGACAGGGGGCAGGCTGAAGCTTTCTTT. It encodes CASSQDRGQAEAFF.